These 32 T cell receptor beta chains originate from one sample sequenced in a study of blood T cell repertoires in COVID-19. The protocol was immunoSEQ multiplex PCR, while the TCRdb copy is restricted to in-frame clones and leaves out a portion. The top ten hold over 9.5% of the sample, which has hundreds of thousands of clones, roughly 88% seen once. Material: peripheral blood. The receptors here all came from a woman aged 45 to 65 with COVID-19, enrolled during active disease.

The V gene is TRBV27, the J gene TRBJ1-6; the D gene is possibly TRBD1 (6 bases). V lost 5 bases and J lost 10, with 12 bases in between. Germline V gene lookup returns CDR1 MNHEY and CDR2 SMNVEV (reference sequence). This CDR3 is built from 13 residues. The CDR3 bases are TGTGCCAGCAGTGTACAGGGTGGGTCACCCCTCCACTTT. Protein sequence: CASSVQGGSPLHF.

This CDR3 is CASSPFRNTEAFF. In DNA, the CDR3 is TGTGCCAGCAGTCCTTTCCGGAACACTGAAGCTTTCTTT. The genes are TRBV2 and TRBJ1-1; D gene uncertain. Trimming cost V 5 bases and J 1 base, with 8 bases left between them. The V gene's germline CDR1 is SNHLY and CDR2 FYNNEI. The CDR3 consists of 13 residues.

The rearrangement uses TRBV2 and TRBJ1-2; a weak D match, TRBD1 (6 bases). Trimming took 3 bases from V and 0 from J, leaving 11 bases between them. CDR3 length: 15 residues. CDR1 and CDR2 (germline): SNHLY, FYNNEI. CDR3 bases: TGTGCCAGCAGTGACGCAGGGGTATCTAACTATGGCTACACCTTC. This encodes CASSDAGVSNYGYTF.

Notes on this clone: This sample includes further DNA sequences coding for the same CDR3. The chain recombines TRBV5-4 with TRBJ2-7, with TRBD2 identical over 8 bases. After removal of 4 bases from V and 2 bases from J, the junction contained 2 bases not matched to a gene. The germline V gene has CDR1 SGHNT and CDR2 YYREEE (reference sequence). The CDR3 runs to 13 residues. The CDR3 nucleotides read TGTGCCAGCAGCCCGGGACTAGCCTACGAGCAGTACTTC. Protein: CASSPGLAYEQYF.

The V call is TRBV11-2, the J call TRBJ1-6, with D possibly matching TRBD1 (5 bases). Germline V gene data show CDR1 as SGHAT and CDR2 as FQNNGV. The germline V and J ends were trimmed by 5 bases and 10 bases, with 27 bases remaining between them. This CDR3 spans 18 amino acids. The CDR3 nucleotides read TGTGCCAGCAGCCGTGCGGACGGGGGGGGGATGTCAAGCTCACCCCTCCACTTT. This gives the protein CASSRADGGGMSSSPLHF.

The V gene is TRBV2, the J gene TRBJ1-1, with D maybe TRBD1 (6 bases). This CDR3 is 11 amino acids long. CDR1 and CDR2 (germline): SNHLY, FYNNEI. The V gene lost 7 bases and the J gene lost 6 bases, with 9 bases spanning the gap. The CDR3 sequence is CASNRDPEAFF. For the CDR3, the DNA is TGTGCCAGCAACAGGGACCCTGAAGCTTTCTTT.

The V call is TRBV18, the J call TRBJ2-5; the D gene is possibly TRBD2 (5 bases). The CDR3 sequence is 15 residues long. V was trimmed by 4 bases and J by 0 bases, leaving 12 bases between them. Per germline, CDR1 KGHSH and CDR2 LQKENI. As DNA, the CDR3 is TGTGCCAGCTCACACGGGGTGACATACCAAGAGACCCAGTACTTC. This gives the protein CASSHGVTYQETQYF.

This chain uses TRBV5-1 with TRBJ2-2, with 13 nucleotides matching TRBD2. J gave up 3 bases and V 4 bases, and 18 bases lay outside the gene matches. CDR3 size: 21 residues. Germline V gene lookup returns CDR1 SGHRS and CDR2 YFSETQ. Here the CDR3 DNA reads TGCGCCAGCAGCAGTTTGGGGATAGGACTAGCGGGGGCCATTGACACCGGGGAGCTGTTTTTT. It is translated as CASSSLGIGLAGAIDTGELFF.

The chain combines TRBV19 with TRBJ2-1; 9 bases line up with TRBD2. Germline lookup yields CDR1 LNHDA and CDR2 SQIVND (reference sequence). The CDR3 spans 16 residues. V lost 3 bases and J lost 2; bases outside the gene matches: 5. CDR3 amino acids: CASSISAGGPYNEQFF. Written as DNA, the CDR3 is TGTGCCAGTAGTATTAGCGCGGGGGGGCCCTACAATGAGCAGTTCTTC.

For the CDR3, the DNA is TGTGCCAGTAGTCCCCGGACAGGGAGGAACCCGGGGGGCTACACCTTC. This encodes CASSPRTGRNPGGYTF. V and J are TRBV19 and TRBJ1-2; 8 nucleotides agree with TRBD1. The CDR3 covers 16 residues. V lost 5 bases to trimming and J lost 8 bases; unmatched junction nucleotides: 16. Germline values: CDR1 LNHDA, CDR2 SQIVND (reference sequence).

This clone was observed once. The V and J genes are TRBV5-1 and TRBJ2-2; possibly TRBD1 for D (7 bases). Per germline, CDR1 SGHRS and CDR2 YFSETQ. V was trimmed by 4 bases and J by 5 bases, leaving 15 bases between them. The CDR3 covers 15 residues. The CDR3 spells CASSRQGGWTGELFF. DNA for the CDR3: TGCGCCAGCAGCAGACAGGGAGGTTGGACCGGGGAGCTGTTTTTT.

This clone showed up just once. The rearrangement links TRBV9 to TRBJ2-3, with a possible D match to TRBD2 (6 bases). In germline, CDR1 is SGDLS, CDR2 YYNGEE. V was shortened by 3 bases and J by 1 base, with 18 bases between the two germline ends. CDR3 length equals 17 residues. CDR3 DNA: TGTGCCAGCAGCGCGTGGGGCGGGGACTTGCGCACAGATACGCAGTATTTT. Translating gives CASSAWGGDLRTDTQYF.

The V gene is TRBV19, the J gene TRBJ1-2, with 7 bases fitting TRBD1. Trimming at V came to 5 bases and at J to 1 base, leaving 7 bases not matched to a gene. The CDR3 length is 15 residues. Germline V gene data show CDR1 as LNHDA and CDR2 as SQIVND (reference sequence). CDR3 amino acids: CASSDPRGNNYGYTF. CDR3 nucleotide sequence: TGTGCCAGTAGTGATCCCAGGGGGAATAACTATGGCTACACCTTC. Complete variable domain (other parts from reference TRBV19 and TRBJ1-2): DGGITQSPKYLFRKEGQNVTLSCEQNLNHDAMYWYRQDPGQGLRLIYYSQIVNDFQKGDIAEGYSVSREKKESFPLTVTSAQKNPTAFYLCASSDPRGNNYGYTFGSGTRLTVV.

CDR3 coding DNA: TGTGCCAGCGGGGGACAGGCTGGGCCCAAAAACATTCAGTACTTC. This codes for CASGGQAGPKNIQYF. V usage is TRBV7-2 and J usage is TRBJ2-4, with 8 bases fitting TRBD1. CDR1 SGHTA and CDR2 FQGNSA come from the germline V gene. CDR3 length equals 15 residues. J lost 2 bases, V lost 8 bases, and 8 bases had no gene match.

The chain couples TRBV12-1 to TRBJ1-6; whether TRBD1, the table's D call, matches the DNA was not checked. TRBV12-1 is a known pseudogene. There are 16 residues in the CDR3. The CDR3 DNA reads as TGTGCCAGCAGCTCCCACAGGGGGCATGACAGTTCACCCCTCCACTTT. Its protein is CASSSHRGHDSSPLHF.

The J gene is TRBJ2-7, the V gene TRBV10-1, with 11 bases identical to TRBD2. Trimming took 8 bases from V and 4 from J; bases not matched to a gene: 4. From germline, CDR1 is WNHNN and CDR2 SYGVQD (reference sequence). The CDR3 has 13 amino acids. The CDR3, as DNA: TGCGCCAGCCCTCTAGCGGGGGGTTACGAGCAGTACTTC. Amino acid sequence: CASPLAGGYEQYF.

V is TRBV18 and J is TRBJ2-5; 8 positions agree with TRBD2. Germline assignment: CDR1 KGHSH and CDR2 LQKENI. With V trimmed by 4 bases and J by 2 bases, 3 bases remained unmatched. The CDR3 covers 14 residues. The chain's CDR3 is CASSLAGNQETQYF. CDR3 DNA sequence: TGTGCCAGCTCACTAGCGGGGAATCAAGAGACCCAGTACTTC. The variable domain in full, completed from reference TRBV18 and TRBJ2-5, reads NAGVMQNPRHLVRRRGQEARLRCSPMKGHSHVYWYRQLPEEGLKFMVYLQKENIIDESGMPKERFSAEFPKEGPSILRIQQVVRGDSAAYFCASSLAGNQETQYFGPGTRLLVL.

Comments on this clone: The same CDR3 also results from other DNA sequences found in this sample. This chain connects TRBV12-3 or TRBV12-4 to TRBJ1-2, with a tentative D call TRBD1 (6 bases). V was pared by 4 bases and J by 7 bases, with 7 bases between. The CDR3 is made up of 11 amino acids. CDR3 in DNA: TGTGCCAGCAGTTCCAGGGGTGGCTACACCTTC. It specifies CASSSRGGYTF.

This clone was observed once. V usage is TRBV24-1 and J usage is TRBJ2-1, with D tentatively TRBD2 (6 bases). V dropped 3 bases and J dropped 4 bases, with 12 bases sitting between them. The CDR3 has 15 amino acids. Germline CDR1 KGHDR, CDR2 SFDVKD. The CDR3 DNA sequence: TGTGCCACCAGTGATATGCGGGGTCGATACAATGAGCAGTTCTTC. It translates to CATSDMRGRYNEQFF.

The rearrangement uses TRBV20-1 and TRBJ1-5; tentatively, D is TRBD1 (5 bases). Between the trimmed V and J ends, which lost 3 bases and 5 bases, there was a span of 17 bases. Germline CDR1 reads DFQATT; CDR2 reads SNEGSKA (reference sequence). This CDR3 comprises 15 residues. CDR3 in amino acids: CSASGSGRADQPQHF. Here the CDR3 DNA reads TGCAGTGCTAGTGGATCTGGCAGGGCGGATCAGCCCCAGCATTTT.

The genes are TRBV19 and TRBJ2-7; 9 bases fit TRBD1. The CDR3 consists of 14 residues. Germline V gene sequence: CDR1 LNHDA, CDR2 SQIVND (reference sequence). Trimming at V came to 5 bases and at J to 7 bases, leaving 9 bases not matched to a gene. The chain's CDR3 is CASSSNSGQGEQYF. The CDR3 region has the DNA TGTGCCAGTAGTTCCAATTCGGGACAGGGAGAGCAGTACTTC.

This clone has more than one count but fewer than ten. DNA of the CDR3: TGTGCCACACAGTGGACAGGGGGGACCTATGGCTACACCTTC. It translates to CATQWTGGTYGYTF. V usage is TRBV2 and J usage is TRBJ1-2; 10 bases agree with TRBD1. The germline CDR1 and CDR2 sequences are SNHLY and FYNNEI. V lost 10 bases to trimming and J lost 4 bases; unmatched junction nucleotides: 9. The CDR3 is 14 amino acids.

The chain carries TRBV7-8 and TRBJ2-2, with TRBD2 as a possible D gene (5 bases). Trimming cost V 4 bases and J 0 bases, with 15 bases left between them. The CDR3 runs to 17 residues. Per germline, CDR1 SGHVS and CDR2 FQNEAQ. DNA of the CDR3: TGTGCCAGCAGCTCTAGCTTCCTTACCTCGAACACCGGGGAGCTGTTTTTT. Protein sequence: CASSSSFLTSNTGELFF.

J is TRBJ1-5 and V is TRBV2, with TRBD1 as a possible D gene (6 bases). This CDR3 is built from 13 residues. V was cut by 6 bases and J by 6 bases, with 12 bases left in between. Per germline, CDR1 SNHLY and CDR2 FYNNEI. The CDR3 loop reads CASSQQGPQPQHF. CDR3 nucleotides: TGTGCCAGCAGCCAACAGGGTCCTCAGCCCCAGCATTTT.

This chain joins TRBV29-1 and TRBJ1-4; D not certain. The CDR3 loop spans 13 amino acids. CDR1 SQVTM and CDR2 ANQGSEA come from the germline V gene. Trimming stripped 3 bases from V and 7 bases from J, with 12 bases between. This chain's CDR3 is CSVEPFSGEKLFF. Written as DNA, the CDR3 is TGCAGCGTTGAGCCCTTCTCAGGTGAAAAACTGTTTTTT.

This clone was detected only a few times. The rearrangement joins TRBV15 to TRBJ2-5; unclear D gene. Germline CDR1 reads LNHNV; CDR2 reads YYDKDF (reference sequence). The CDR3 loop spans 15 amino acids. V shed 0 bases and J shed 2 bases, with 10 bases lying between them. The CDR3 is CATSRDRLQQETQYF. The CDR3 nucleotides read TGTGCCACCAGCAGAGACAGGTTACAACAAGAGACCCAGTACTTC.

This clone appeared once. The genes are TRBV30 and TRBJ2-2; D is perhaps TRBD2 (6 bases). The germline gives CDR1 GTSNPN, CDR2 SVGIG (reference sequence). This CDR3 is built from 13 residues. The ends were cut back, 4 bases at V and 6 bases at J, with 12 bases in the middle. DNA for the CDR3: TGTGCCTGGACTCAGGGAGGTTCCGGGGAGCTGTTTTTT. The encoded protein is CAWTQGGSGELFF.

This clone was observed a single time. This chain links TRBV2 with TRBJ2-2; maybe TRBD1 (6 bases). This CDR3 has 14 amino acids. From germline, CDR1 is SNHLY and CDR2 FYNNEI. Trimming removed 1 base from V and 8 bases from J, with 11 bases in between. CDR3 loop: CASSEVRGGGELFF. The DNA for the CDR3 is TGTGCCAGCAGTGAAGTGCGAGGGGGAGGGGAGCTGTTTTTT.

This clone has just one count. CDR3 nucleotide sequence: TGCGCCAGCAGCTCGGGACAGGGTTCCTACGAGCAGTACTTC. This sequence encodes CASSSGQGSYEQYF. The chain recombines TRBV5-1 with TRBJ2-7, with TRBD1 matching 9 bases. Germline V gene data show CDR1 as SGHRS and CDR2 as YFSETQ. V lost 3 bases and J lost 1; bases outside the gene matches: 2. CDR3 length: 14 amino acids.

J is TRBJ1-6 and V is TRBV5-6; TRBD1 is a possible D gene (5 bases). There are 14 residues in the CDR3. Germline loops: CDR1 SGHDT, CDR2 YYEEEE. The ends were cut back, 5 bases at V and 6 bases at J, with 12 bases in the middle. The DNA of the CDR3 is TGTGCCAGCAGGAAAGGGGTGGTTAATTCACCCCTCCACTTT. Translated: CASRKGVVNSPLHF.

Notes on this clone: This sample includes further DNA sequences coding for the same CDR3. The genes are TRBV6-2 or TRBV6-3 and TRBJ1-6, with a tentative D call TRBD1 (6 bases). Germline V lookup: CDR1 MNHEY, CDR2 SVGEGT. The germline V and J ends were trimmed by 3 bases and 7 bases, with 10 bases remaining between them. This CDR3 is 14 amino acids long. Here the CDR3 reads CASSYEQGNSPLHF. In DNA form, the CDR3 reads TGTGCCAGCAGTTATGAACAGGGAAATTCACCCCTCCACTTT.

This chain joins TRBV7-9 and TRBJ2-1; 9 bases map to TRBD2. Trimming removed 7 bases from V and 9 bases from J; junction bases left unmatched: 10. Germline V gene data show CDR1 as SEHNR and CDR2 as FQNEAQ (reference sequence). There are 14 residues in the CDR3. CDR3 DNA sequence: TGTGCCAGCAAGTTCGGCGGGGGGGCCATTGAGCAGTTCTTC. Translating it yields CASKFGGGAIEQFF. Full variable domain (outside the CDR3, taken from reference TRBV7-9 and TRBJ2-1): DTGVSQNPRHKITKRGQNVTFRCDPISEHNRLYWYRQTLGQGPEFLTYFQNEAQLEKSRLLSDRFSAERPKGSFSTLEIQRTEQGDSAMYLCASKFGGGAIEQFFGPGTRLTVL.